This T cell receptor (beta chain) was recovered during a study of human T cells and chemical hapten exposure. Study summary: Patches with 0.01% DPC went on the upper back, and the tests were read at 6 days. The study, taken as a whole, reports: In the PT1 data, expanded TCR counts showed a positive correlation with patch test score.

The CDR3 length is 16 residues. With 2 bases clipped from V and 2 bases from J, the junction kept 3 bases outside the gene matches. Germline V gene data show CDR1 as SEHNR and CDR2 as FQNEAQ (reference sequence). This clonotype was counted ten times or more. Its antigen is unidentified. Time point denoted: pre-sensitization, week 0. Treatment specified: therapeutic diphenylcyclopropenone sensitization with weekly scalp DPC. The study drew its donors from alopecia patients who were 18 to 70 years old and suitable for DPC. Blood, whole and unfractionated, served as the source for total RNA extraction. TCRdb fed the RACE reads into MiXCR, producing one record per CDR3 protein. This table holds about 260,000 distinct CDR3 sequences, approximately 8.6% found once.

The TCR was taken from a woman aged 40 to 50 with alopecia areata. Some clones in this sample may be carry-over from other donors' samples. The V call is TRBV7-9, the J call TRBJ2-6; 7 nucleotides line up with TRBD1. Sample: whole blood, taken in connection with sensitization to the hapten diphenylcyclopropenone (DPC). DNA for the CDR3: TGTGCCAGCAGCTTATCCACAGGGGCTGGGGCCAACGTCCTGACTTTC. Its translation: CASSLSTGAGANVLTF.